This is a list of T cell receptor beta chains from one sample in a study of neurological immune-mediated disorders. TCRdb recomputed calls from the 5' RACE reads with MiXCR, one row per CDR3 protein. The sample holds just under 60,000 distinct CDR3 sequences, 3% to 4.5% seen once. Sequences were obtained from PBMCs. The source of these receptors is a woman in her twenties or thirties with multiple sclerosis. Both conserved end residues are part of each CDR3. A D gene is named only where the DNA matches it firmly. The listing skips clone size in some rows; elsewhere it reads once, few, many or a size class.

size	D	V	J	CDR3	DNA
many	TRBD1	TRBV10-3	TRBJ1-5	CAISESGTVQPQHF	TGTGCCATCAGTGAGTCGGGGACAGTTCAGCCCCAGCATTTT
many	NA	TRBV28	TRBJ2-3	CASTSRSGYSDTQYF	TGTGCCAGCACGTCTAGGAGCGGGTACTCAGATACGCAGTATTTT
many	NA	TRBV3-1	TRBJ2-1	CASSQDWGASYNEQFF	TGTGCCAGCAGCCAAGATTGGGGGGCGTCGTACAATGAGCAGTTCTTC
many	NA	TRBV27	TRBJ1-6	CASSLWGYSPLHF	TGTGCCAGCAGTTTATGGGGTTATTCACCCCTCCACTTT
many	NA	TRBV7-9	TRBJ1-5	CASSLEIGQPQHF	TGTGCCAGCAGCTTAGAAATTGGTCAGCCCCAGCATTTT
NA	NA	TRBV20-1	TRBJ2-1	CSALGQWNEQFF	TGCAGTGCTCTCGGACAGTGGAATGAGCAGTTCTTC
many	TRBD2	TRBV6-6	TRBJ2-3	CASSYVLAGQSDTQYF	TGTGCCAGCAGTTACGTACTAGCGGGACAATCAGATACGCAGTATTTT
many	NA	TRBV5-5	TRBJ1-2	CASSRTSLNYGYTF	TGTGCCAGCAGCCGAACATCCCTTAACTATGGCTACACCTTC
many	NA	TRBV12-3/TRBV12-4	TRBJ2-5	CASSLGGTQYF	TGTGCCAGCAGTTTAGGGGGGACCCAGTACTTC
many	TRBD2	TRBV20-1	TRBJ2-7	CSAPTSGYEQYF	TGCAGTGCCCCGACTAGCGGCTACGAGCAGTACTTC
many	TRBD1	TRBV5-8	TRBJ1-2	CASSSQGGYSYTF	TGTGCCAGCAGCTCCCAGGGGGGCTACAGCTACACCTTC
many	TRBD1	TRBV10-3	TRBJ2-7	CAIRGQGSTYEQYF	TGTGCCATCAGAGGACAGGGCTCGACCTACGAGCAGTACTTC
many	NA	TRBV6-6	TRBJ1-4	CASGLTFGTNEKLFF	TGTGCCAGCGGGTTAACCTTCGGGACTAATGAAAAACTGTTTTTT
many	NA	TRBV24-1	TRBJ2-1	CATSDLMNEQFF	TGTGCCACCAGTGATCTGATGAATGAGCAGTTCTTC
many	NA	TRBV6-5	TRBJ2-2	CASSYFANTGELFF	TGTGCCAGCAGTTACTTCGCGAACACCGGGGAGCTGTTTTTT
many	NA	TRBV11-2	TRBJ2-7	CASSPTSYEQYF	TGTGCCAGCAGCCCGACTAGCTACGAGCAGTACTTC
many	NA	TRBV24-1	TRBJ2-3	CATSERPDTQYF	TGTGCCACCAGTGAGAGACCAGATACGCAGTATTTT
many	NA	TRBV5-1	TRBJ2-5	CASSFPEGPETQYF	TGCGCCAGCAGCTTCCCCGAGGGCCCAGAGACCCAGTACTTC
many	NA	TRBV12-3/TRBV12-4	TRBJ2-3	CASSPTFASPTQYF	TGTGCCAGCAGTCCCACCTTTGCCTCCCCTACGCAGTATTTT
many	TRBD1	TRBV12-3/TRBV12-4	TRBJ1-4	CASSSRTGSEKLFF	TGTGCCAGCAGTTCCAGGACAGGAAGTGAAAAACTGTTTTTT
many	NA	TRBV27	TRBJ1-4	CASSRLGLGEKLFF	TGTGCCAGCAGCCGGTTAGGGTTAGGTGAAAAACTGTTTTTT
many	TRBD2	TRBV5-6	TRBJ2-5	CASSLARERWETQYF	TGTGCCAGCAGCTTGGCGCGGGAGCGGTGGGAGACCCAGTACTTC
few	NA	TRBV7-2	TRBJ1-1	CASSLDKGGTEAFF	TGTGCCAGCAGCTTAGATAAGGGAGGCACTGAAGCTTTCTTT
many	NA	TRBV5-1	TRBJ2-7	CASSLASGQQYF	TGCGCCAGCAGCTTGGCCTCAGGGCAGCAGTACTTC
many	TRBD2	TRBV3-1	TRBJ2-5	CASSRGGAGTQYF	TGTGCCAGCAGCCGCGGGGGGGCCGGGACCCAGTACTTC
many	NA	TRBV29-1	TRBJ2-3	CSATPRADTQYF	TGCAGCGCCACACCCCGGGCAGATACGCAGTATTTT
many	NA	TRBV6-1	TRBJ2-3	CASSGRLDTDTQYF	TGTGCCAGCAGTGGACGTCTTGACACAGATACGCAGTATTTT
many	TRBD2	TRBV5-1	TRBJ2-1	CASSSRSSLGGDEQFF	TGCGCCAGCAGCTCCCGTAGTTCCCTCGGGGGGGATGAGCAGTTCTTC
many	NA	TRBV7-2	TRBJ2-1	CASSLVRDHEQFF	TGTGCCAGCAGCTTAGTGAGGGACCATGAGCAGTTCTTC
few	NA	TRBV7-9	TRBJ2-1	CASSSKKGNEQFF	TGTGCCAGCAGCTCCAAAAAGGGCAATGAGCAGTTCTTC
many	NA	TRBV20-1	TRBJ1-2	CSVFSRLMGYGYTF	TGCAGTGTTTTTTCACGCTTAATGGGCTATGGCTACACCTTC
medium-sized	TRBD1	TRBV12-3/TRBV12-4	TRBJ2-2	CASRPGGGFGELFF	TGTGCCAGCAGGCCAGGGGGTGGATTCGGGGAGCTGTTTTTT
many	NA	TRBV5-6	TRBJ2-1	CASSLAVNEQFF	TGTGCCAGCAGCTTGGCCGTCAATGAGCAGTTCTTC
many	NA	TRBV6-2/TRBV6-3	TRBJ2-1	CASDQGLNEQFF	TGTGCCAGCGACCAAGGGCTCAATGAGCAGTTCTTC
many	NA	TRBV27	TRBJ1-5	CASSLSWGQPQHF	TGTGCCAGCAGTTTATCGTGGGGGCAGCCCCAGCATTTT
many	NA	TRBV7-2	TRBJ1-6	CATQRGLNSPLHF	TGTGCCACCCAACGGGGGCTAAATTCACCCCTCCACTTT
NA	NA	TRBV7-6	TRBJ2-3	CASSFYICSARDGLAGTDTQYF	NA
many	NA	TRBV28	TRBJ1-6	CASSPPGNSPLHF	TGTGCCAGCAGCCCCCCAGGGAATTCACCCCTCCACTTT
NA	NA	TRBV4-1	TRBJ2-5	CASSAINSVQETQYF	TGCGCCAGCAGTGCGATTAATTCGGTACAAGAGACCCAGTACTTC
many	TRBD1	TRBV20-1	TRBJ2-5	CSADIDRGVHQYF	TGCAGTGCCGATATCGACAGGGGAGTTCACCAGTACTTC
NA	TRBD1	TRBV10-1	TRBJ1-1	CASSVPSGQRKPEAFF	TGCGCCAGCAGCGTTCCCTCGGGACAGAGAAAACCTGAAGCTTTCTTT
many	NA	TRBV7-2	TRBJ2-3	CASSLGGGRTDTQYF	TGTGCCAGCAGCTTAGGGGGCGGGCGCACAGATACGCAGTATTTT
many	TRBD1	TRBV10-3	TRBJ2-7	CAITPGQGDEQYF	TGTGCCATCACTCCGGGACAGGGCGACGAGCAGTACTTC
NA	TRBD1	TRBV7-2	TRBJ2-2	CASTLTGTGVTGELFF	TGTGCCAGCACCCTTACCGGGACAGGGGTTACCGGGGAGCTGTTTTTT
many	NA	TRBV20-1	TRBJ2-1	CSARASRGEQFF	TGCAGTGCTAGAGCCAGCCGGGGGGAGCAGTTCTTC
many	TRBD2	TRBV29-1	TRBJ2-1	CSGGLAGAYNEQFF	TGCAGCGGGGGACTAGCGGGAGCTTACAATGAGCAGTTCTTC
many	NA	TRBV12-3/TRBV12-4	TRBJ1-1	CASSLRGRGNTEAFF	TGTGCCAGCAGTCTTCGGGGGAGGGGGAACACTGAAGCTTTCTTT
many	NA	TRBV20-1	TRBJ2-2	CSARKGEARVGELFF	TGCAGTGCTAGAAAGGGTGAAGCCCGGGTGGGGGAGCTGTTTTTT
NA	TRBD2	TRBV7-2	TRBJ2-1	CASSLAGTRGSNEQFF	TGTGCCAGCAGCTTAGCCGGGACTAGAGGGAGTAATGAGCAGTTCTTC
many	NA	TRBV10-3	TRBJ1-2	CAISESAGAYGYTF	TGTGCCATCAGTGAGTCTGCAGGGGCTTATGGCTACACCTTC
many	NA	TRBV27	TRBJ1-4	CASSSRDEKLFF	TGTGCCAGCAGTTCCCGGGATGAAAAACTGTTTTTT
many	NA	TRBV5-1	TRBJ1-2	CASSYGGDYGYTF	TGCGCCAGCAGCTACGGGGGGGACTATGGCTACACCTTC
many	TRBD1	TRBV2	TRBJ1-2	CASRRQGAIYGYTF	TGTGCCAGCCGAAGACAGGGGGCCATCTATGGCTACACCTTC
few	NA	TRBV12-3/TRBV12-4	TRBJ1-5	CASTPSYNQPQNF	TGTGCCAGCACCCCAAGTTACAATCAGCCCCAGAATTTT
many	NA	TRBV29-1	TRBJ2-5	CSAGQTQETQYF	TGCAGCGCCGGACAAACCCAAGAGACCCAGTACTTC
many	NA	TRBV20-1	TRBJ2-7	CSARGLRGGYEQYF	TGCAGTGCTAGGGGGTTGAGGGGTGGCTACGAGCAGTACTTC